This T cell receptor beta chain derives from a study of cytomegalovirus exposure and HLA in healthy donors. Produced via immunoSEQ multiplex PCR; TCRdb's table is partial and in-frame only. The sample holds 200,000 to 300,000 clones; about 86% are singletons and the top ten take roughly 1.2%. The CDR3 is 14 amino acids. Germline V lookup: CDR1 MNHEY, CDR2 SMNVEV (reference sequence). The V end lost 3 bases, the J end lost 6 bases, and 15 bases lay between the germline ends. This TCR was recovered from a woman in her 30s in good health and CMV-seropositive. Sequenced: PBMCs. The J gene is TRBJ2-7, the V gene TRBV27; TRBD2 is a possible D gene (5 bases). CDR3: CASSFSVGAGEQYF. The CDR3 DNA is TGTGCCAGCAGTTTTTCGGTGGGCGCGGGCGAGCAGTACTTC.